This T cell receptor beta chain originates from a study of monozygotic twins with inflammatory bowel disease. Nested PCRs (roughly 15 and 9 cycles, two total) were applied to TCRalpha and TCRbeta cDNA. With the 5' RACE reads reprocessed, TCRdb shows one record per CDR3 protein and no DNA. In all, the sample yields approximately 400,000 distinct CDR3 sequences. The V gene's germline CDR1 is DFQATT and CDR2 SNEGSKA (reference sequence). The CDR3 totals 11 residues. The sample comprised blood. This TCR was sampled from a human donor with ulcerative colitis or Crohn's disease, or a healthy co-twin of an affected twin (not recorded which). The J gene is TRBJ2-1, the V gene TRBV20-1. The CDR3 sequence: CSARRDNEQFF.